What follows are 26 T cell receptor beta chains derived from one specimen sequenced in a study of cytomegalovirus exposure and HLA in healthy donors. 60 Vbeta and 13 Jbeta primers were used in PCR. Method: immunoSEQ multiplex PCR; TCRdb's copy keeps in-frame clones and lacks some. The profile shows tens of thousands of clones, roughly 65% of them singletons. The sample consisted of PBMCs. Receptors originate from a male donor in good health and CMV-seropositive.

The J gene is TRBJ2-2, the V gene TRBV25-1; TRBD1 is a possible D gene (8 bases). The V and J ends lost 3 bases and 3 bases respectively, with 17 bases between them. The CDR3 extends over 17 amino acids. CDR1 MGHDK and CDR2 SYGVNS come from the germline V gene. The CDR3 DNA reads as TGTGCCAGCAGTGATGAACAGGGGGGAGGGGACACCGGGGAGCTGTTTTTT. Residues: CASSDEQGGGDTGELFF.

This CDR3 is CASSVDNGNTIYF. CDR3 nucleotides: TGTGCCAGCAGCGTGGACAACGGAAACACCATATATTTT. V and J are TRBV9 and TRBJ1-3; the D gene is possibly TRBD1 (5 bases). V was trimmed by 2 bases and J by 4 bases, leaving 7 bases between them. The CDR3 is 13 amino acids. Germline CDR1 reads SGDLS; CDR2 reads YYNGEE.

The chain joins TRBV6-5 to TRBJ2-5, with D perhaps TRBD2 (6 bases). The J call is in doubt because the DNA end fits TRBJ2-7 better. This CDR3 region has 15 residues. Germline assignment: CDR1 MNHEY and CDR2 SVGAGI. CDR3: CASRQGLSSSYEQYF. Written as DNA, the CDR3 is TGTGCCAGCAGGCAGGGACTTTCGAGCTCCTACGAGCAGTACTTC.

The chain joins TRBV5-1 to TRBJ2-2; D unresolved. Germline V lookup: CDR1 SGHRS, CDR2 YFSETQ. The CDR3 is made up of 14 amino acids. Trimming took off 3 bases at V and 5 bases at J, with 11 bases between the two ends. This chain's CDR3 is CASSYLLQTGELFF. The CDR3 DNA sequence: TGCGCCAGCAGCTACCTTCTACAGACCGGGGAGCTGTTTTTT.

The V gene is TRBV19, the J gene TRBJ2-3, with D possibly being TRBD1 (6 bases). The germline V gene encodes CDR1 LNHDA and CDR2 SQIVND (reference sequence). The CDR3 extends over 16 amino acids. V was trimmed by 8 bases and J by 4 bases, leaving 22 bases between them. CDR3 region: CASRPGDHLGSDTQYF. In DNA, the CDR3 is TGTGCCAGTCGGCCAGGGGACCACTTAGGATCAGATACGCAGTATTTT.

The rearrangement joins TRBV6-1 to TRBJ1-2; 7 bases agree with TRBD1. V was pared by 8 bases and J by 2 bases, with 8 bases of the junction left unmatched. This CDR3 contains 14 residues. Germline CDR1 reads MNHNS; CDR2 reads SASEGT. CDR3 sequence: CASVRPGQNYGYTF. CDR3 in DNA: TGTGCCAGCGTGAGACCGGGACAGAACTATGGCTACACCTTC.

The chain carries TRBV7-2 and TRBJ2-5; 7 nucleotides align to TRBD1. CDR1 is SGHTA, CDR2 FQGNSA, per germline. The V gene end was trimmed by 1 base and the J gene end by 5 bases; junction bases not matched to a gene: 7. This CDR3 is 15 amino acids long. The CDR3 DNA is TGTGCCAGCAGCTTAGTGCTGTCCAGGGGGGAGACCCAGTACTTC. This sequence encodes CASSLVLSRGETQYF.

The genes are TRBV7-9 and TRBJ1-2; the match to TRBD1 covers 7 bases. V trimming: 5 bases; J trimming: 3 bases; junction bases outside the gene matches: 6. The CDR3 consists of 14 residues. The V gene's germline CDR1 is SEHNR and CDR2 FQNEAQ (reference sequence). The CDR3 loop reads CASSLGQGDYGYTF. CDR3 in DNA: TGTGCCAGCAGCCTAGGGCAGGGGGACTATGGCTACACCTTC.

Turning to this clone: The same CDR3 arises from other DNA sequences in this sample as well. CDR3 residues: CASSLFRTGSSYEQYF. DNA for the CDR3: TGTGCCAGCAGTCTCTTTCGGACAGGGTCCTCCTACGAGCAGTACTTC. The chain couples TRBV28 to TRBJ2-7, with 8 bases that match TRBD1. V lost 5 bases and J lost 0; bases outside the gene matches: 9. This CDR3 contains 16 residues. Germline V CDR1 and CDR2: MDHEN, SYDVKM.

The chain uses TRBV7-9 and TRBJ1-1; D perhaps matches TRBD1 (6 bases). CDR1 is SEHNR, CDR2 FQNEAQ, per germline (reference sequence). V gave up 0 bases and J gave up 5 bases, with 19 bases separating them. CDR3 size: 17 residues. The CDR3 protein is CASSLASQALRGTEAFF. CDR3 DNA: TGTGCCAGCAGCTTAGCCTCCCAGGCCCTTAGGGGGACTGAAGCTTTCTTT.

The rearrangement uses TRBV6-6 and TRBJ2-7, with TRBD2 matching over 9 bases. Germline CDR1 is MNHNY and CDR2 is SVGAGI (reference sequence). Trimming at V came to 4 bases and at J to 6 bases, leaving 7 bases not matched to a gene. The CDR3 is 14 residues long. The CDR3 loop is CASSFASGEFEQYF. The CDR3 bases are TGTGCCAGCAGTTTTGCTAGCGGGGAATTCGAGCAGTACTTC.

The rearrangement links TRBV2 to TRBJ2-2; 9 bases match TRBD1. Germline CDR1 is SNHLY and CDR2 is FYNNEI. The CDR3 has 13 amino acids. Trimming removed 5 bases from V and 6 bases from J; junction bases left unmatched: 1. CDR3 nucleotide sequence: TGTGCCAGCAGTAACAGGGGGCCCGGGGAGCTGTTTTTT. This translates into CASSNRGPGELFF.

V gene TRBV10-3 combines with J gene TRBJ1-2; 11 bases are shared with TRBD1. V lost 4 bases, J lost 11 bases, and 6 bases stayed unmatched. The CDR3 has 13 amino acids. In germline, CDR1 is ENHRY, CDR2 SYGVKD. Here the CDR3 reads CAISAGTGGDYTF. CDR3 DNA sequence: TGTGCCATCAGTGCCGGGACAGGGGGTGATTACACCTTC.

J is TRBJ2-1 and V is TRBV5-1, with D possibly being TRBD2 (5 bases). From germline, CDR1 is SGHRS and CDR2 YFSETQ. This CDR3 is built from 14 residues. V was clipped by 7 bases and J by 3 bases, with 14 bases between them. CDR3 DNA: TGCGCCAGCGGACTTGGACCGGACTACAATGAGCAGTTCTTC. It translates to CASGLGPDYNEQFF.

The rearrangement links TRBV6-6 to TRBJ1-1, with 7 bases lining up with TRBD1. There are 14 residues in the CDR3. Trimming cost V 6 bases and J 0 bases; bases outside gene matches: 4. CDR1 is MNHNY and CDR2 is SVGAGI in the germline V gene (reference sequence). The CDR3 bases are TGTGCCAGCAGGCCGACAGGGTTGAACACTGAAGCTTTCTTT. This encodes CASRPTGLNTEAFF.

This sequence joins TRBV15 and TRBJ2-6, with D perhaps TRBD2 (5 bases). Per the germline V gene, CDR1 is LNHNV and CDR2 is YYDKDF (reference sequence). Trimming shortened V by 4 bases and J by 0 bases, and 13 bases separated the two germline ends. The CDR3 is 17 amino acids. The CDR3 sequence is CATSTWTSSSGANVLTF. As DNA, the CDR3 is TGTGCCACCAGCACGTGGACTTCCAGCTCTGGGGCCAACGTCCTGACTTTC.

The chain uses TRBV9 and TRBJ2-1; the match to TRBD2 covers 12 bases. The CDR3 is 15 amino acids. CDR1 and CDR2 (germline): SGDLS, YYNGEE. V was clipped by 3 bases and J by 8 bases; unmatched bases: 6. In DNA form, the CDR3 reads TGTGCCAGCAGCGCGTCTAGCGGGGGGGCAGATGAGCAGTTCTTC. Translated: CASSASSGGADEQFF.

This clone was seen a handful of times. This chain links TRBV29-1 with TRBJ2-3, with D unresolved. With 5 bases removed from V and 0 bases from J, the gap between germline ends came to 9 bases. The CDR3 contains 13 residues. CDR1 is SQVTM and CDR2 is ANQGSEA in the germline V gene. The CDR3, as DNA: TGCAGCGTTAGAGTGACTAGCACAGATACGCAGTATTTT. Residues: CSVRVTSTDTQYF.

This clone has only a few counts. DNA of the CDR3: TGTGCCAGCAGTTACTCCTCTAGCGGGAGTGAACTCGAGCAGTACTTC. This gives the protein CASSYSSSGSELEQYF. The chain employs TRBV6-6 and TRBJ2-7, with 10 nucleotides matching TRBD2. The CDR3 runs 16 residues. Per germline, CDR1 MNHNY and CDR2 SVGAGI (reference sequence). The J segment lost 6 bases and the V segment lost 0 bases, leaving 8 bases of the junction unmatched.

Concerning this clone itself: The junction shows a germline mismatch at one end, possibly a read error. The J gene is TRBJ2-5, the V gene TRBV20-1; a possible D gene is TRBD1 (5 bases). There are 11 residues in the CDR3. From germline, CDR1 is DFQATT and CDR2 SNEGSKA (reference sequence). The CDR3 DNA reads TGCAGTGCGCTCAGGGAAGAGACCCAGCACTTC. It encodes CSALREETQHF.

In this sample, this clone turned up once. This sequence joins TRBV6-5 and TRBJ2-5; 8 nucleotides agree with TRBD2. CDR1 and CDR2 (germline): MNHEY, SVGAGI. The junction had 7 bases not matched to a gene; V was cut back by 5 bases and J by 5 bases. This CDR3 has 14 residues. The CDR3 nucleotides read TGTGCCAGCAGTGCTTTAGCGGGACGGGAGACCCAGTACTTC. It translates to CASSALAGRETQYF.

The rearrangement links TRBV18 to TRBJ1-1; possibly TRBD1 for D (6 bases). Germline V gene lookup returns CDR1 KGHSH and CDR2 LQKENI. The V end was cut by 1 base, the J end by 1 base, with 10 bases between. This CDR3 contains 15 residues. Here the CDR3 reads CASSPLGRGNTEAFF. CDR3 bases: TGTGCCAGCTCACCACTAGGCAGGGGGAACACTGAAGCTTTCTTT.

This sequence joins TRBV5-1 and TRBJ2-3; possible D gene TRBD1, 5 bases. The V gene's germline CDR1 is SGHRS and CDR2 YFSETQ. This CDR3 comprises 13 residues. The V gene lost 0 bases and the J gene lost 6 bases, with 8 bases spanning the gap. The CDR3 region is CASSLGAGDTQYF. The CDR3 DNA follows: TGCGCCAGCAGCTTGGGGGCAGGGGATACGCAGTATTTT. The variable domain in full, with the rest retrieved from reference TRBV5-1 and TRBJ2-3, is KAGVTQTPRYLIKTRGQQVTLSCSPISGHRSVSWYQQTPGQGLQFLFEYFSETQRNKGNFPGRFSGRQFSNSRSEMNVSTLELGDSALYLCASSLGAGDTQYFGPGTRLTVL.

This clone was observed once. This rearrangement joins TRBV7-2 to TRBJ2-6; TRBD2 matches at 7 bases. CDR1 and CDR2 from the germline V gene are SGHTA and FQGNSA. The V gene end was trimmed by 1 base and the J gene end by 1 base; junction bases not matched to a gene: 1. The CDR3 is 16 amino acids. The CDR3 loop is CASSLGGGSGANVLTF. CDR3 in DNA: TGTGCCAGCAGCTTAGGGGGGGGATCTGGGGCCAACGTCCTGACTTTC.

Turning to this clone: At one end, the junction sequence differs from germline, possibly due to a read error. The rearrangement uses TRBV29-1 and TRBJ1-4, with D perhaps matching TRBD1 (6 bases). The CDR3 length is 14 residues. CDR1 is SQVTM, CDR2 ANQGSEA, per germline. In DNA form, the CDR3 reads TGCAGCGTCGGCAACCAGGGGAGGGGTGAAGAACTGTTTTTT. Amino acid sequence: CSVGNQGRGEELFF. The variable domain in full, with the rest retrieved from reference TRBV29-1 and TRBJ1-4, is SAVISQKPSRDICQRGTSLTIQCQVDSQVTMMFWYRQQPGQSLTLIATANQGSEATYESGFVIDKFPISRPNLTFSTLTVSNMSPEDSSIYLCSVGNQGRGEELFFGSGTQLSVL.

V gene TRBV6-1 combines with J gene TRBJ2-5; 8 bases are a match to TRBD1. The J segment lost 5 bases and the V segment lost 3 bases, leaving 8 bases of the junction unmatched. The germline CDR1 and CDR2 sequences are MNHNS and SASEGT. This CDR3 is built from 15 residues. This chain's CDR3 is CASSEQGAARETQYF. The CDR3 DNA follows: TGTGCCAGCAGTGAGCAGGGGGCCGCAAGGGAGACCCAGTACTTC.